The T cell receptor (beta chain) under discussion was sequenced for a study of cytomegalovirus exposure and HLA in healthy donors. PCR was performed using 60 Vbeta and 13 Jbeta primers. Generated by immunoSEQ multiplex PCR, the TCRdb table keeps only in-frame clones and is missing some. The repertoire has roughly 80,000 clones, around 80% of them found once; the top ten carry 2.5% to 3.5%. This clone was observed a handful of times. CDR1 and CDR2 from the germline V gene are KGHSH and LQKENI. The CDR3 length is 12 residues. V was clipped by 4 bases and J by 7 bases, with 10 bases between them. This sequence was found in a man aged 50-59 years in good health and CMV-seropositive. The specimen was PBMCs. The genes are TRBV18 and TRBJ1-1; D possibly corresponds to TRBD1 (5 bases). CDR3 DNA: TGTGCCAGCTCACACGGGGGAGATGAAGCTTTCTTT. The encoded protein is CASSHGGDEAFF.